This TCR beta chain was found in a study of shared clonotypes between healthy human individuals. Per the original data handling: ImmunoSEQ only sent back junction sequences with no quality scores, so filtering was done differently. Sequencing was performed with immunoSEQ multiplex PCR; in TCRdb, only in-frame clones are kept and a portion is missing. That table gives V, J and clone size, and the DNA gave D and trimming. This table has more than 2 million clones, around 96% appearing once. CD8 cells regarded as naive lacked CD45RO, were positively chosen for CCR7, and omitted terminally differentiated effector memory CD45RA+ cells. CDR1 is SGHVS and CDR2 is FNYEAQ in the germline V gene. V dropped 6 bases and J dropped 2; count of bases not matched to a gene: 9. The CDR3 contains 15 residues.

V is TRBV7-6 and J is TRBJ1-2; 7 nucleotides align to TRBD1. Sequencing was carried out using naive CD8+ T cells sorted from blood. This sequence was found in a young man in good health. In DNA, the CDR3 is TGTGCCAGCAGTCCCCTAGGGACAGCCAACTATGGCTACACCTTC. This sequence encodes CASSPLGTANYGYTF. Complete variable domain (other parts from reference TRBV7-6 and TRBJ1-2): GAGVSQSPRYKVTKRGQDVALRCDPISGHVSLYWYRQALGQGPEFLTYFNYEAQQDKSGLPNDRFSAERPEGSISTLTIQRTEQRDSAMYRCASSPLGTANYGYTFGSGTRLTVV.